The 20 T cell receptor beta chains given below trace back to one sample, sequenced in a study of naive and memory T cell subsets. The beta constant-region primer was an equimolar mix of two oligonucleotides covering TRBC1 and TRBC2. MiXCR, run by TCRdb on the UMI-ligation and nested PCR reads, gives a single entry per CDR3 protein. The sample lists tens of thousands of distinct CDR3 sequences, roughly 14% occurring once. What was sequenced was central memory CD4+ T cells from blood. Receptors originate from a human donor in good health.

The chain couples TRBV4-2 to TRBJ1-2; 9 positions agree with TRBD1. This CDR3 spans 17 amino acids. V trimming: 0 bases; J trimming: 2 bases; junction bases outside the gene matches: 7. The germline V gene encodes CDR1 LGHNA and CDR2 YNFKEQ. The DNA for the CDR3 is TGTGCCAGCAGCCAAGATCTCGGACAGGGGTGGAACTATGGCTACACCTTC. This encodes CASSQDLGQGWNYGYTF.

This clonotype was picked up a small number of times. The chain combines TRBV4-2 with TRBJ2-7, with no clear D. The germline V gene encodes CDR1 LGHNA and CDR2 YNFKEQ. Between the trimmed V and J ends, which lost 0 bases and 3 bases, there was a span of 12 bases. The length of the CDR3 is 15 residues. The CDR3 loop is CASSQDGQKNYEQYF. The CDR3 coding sequence is TGTGCCAGCAGCCAAGATGGTCAGAAGAACTACGAGCAGTACTTC.

The chain employs TRBV2 and TRBJ2-6; the D is unclear. The ends were cut back, 1 base at V and 1 base at J, with 8 bases in the middle. The germline V gene encodes CDR1 SNHLY and CDR2 FYNNEI. The CDR3 is made up of 16 amino acids. This chain's CDR3 is CASSEGRVSGANVLTF. The CDR3 DNA is TGTGCCAGCAGTGAAGGCCGTGTGTCTGGGGCCAACGTCCTGACTTTC.

CDR3 nucleotide sequence: TGTGCCAGCAGTTTAGGGGGGGCGCTTGGCTCCTATAATTCACCCCTCCACTTT. Encoded protein: CASSLGGALGSYNSPLHF. This rearrangement joins TRBV28 to TRBJ1-6; possibly TRBD1 for D (6 bases). This CDR3 is 18 amino acids long. Germline values: CDR1 MDHEN, CDR2 SYDVKM. V was cut by 2 bases and J by 0 bases, with 14 bases left in between.

This clonotype was counted ten times or more. This chain uses TRBV5-1 with TRBJ2-5; the D gene could be TRBD1 or TRBD2 (5 bases each). Germline CDR1 is SGHRS and CDR2 is YFSETQ. Trimming removed 4 bases from V and 5 bases from J, with 15 bases in between. The CDR3 sequence is 14 residues long. CDR3 region: CASSRDGSLETQYF. Here the CDR3 DNA reads TGCGCCAGCAGCAGGGACGGGTCGTTGGAGACCCAGTACTTC.

A few counts support this clonotype. The chain combines TRBV18 with TRBJ1-5; D uncertain. The V end lost 6 bases, the J end lost 7 bases, and 16 bases lay between the germline ends. This CDR3 spans 14 amino acids. In germline, CDR1 is KGHSH, CDR2 LQKENI. This CDR3 reads CASSTVGFDQPQHF. The CDR3 nucleotides read TGTGCCAGCTCCACCGTTGGGTTTGACCAGCCCCAGCATTTT.

The chain couples TRBV5-1 to TRBJ2-2, with D perhaps TRBD1 (6 bases). The CDR3 is made up of 14 amino acids. The germline CDR1 and CDR2 sequences are SGHRS and YFSETQ. The ends were cut back, 7 bases at V and 3 bases at J, with 13 bases in the middle. As DNA, the CDR3 is TGCGCCAGCCGCCAGGGGACCTACACCGGGGAGCTGTTTTTT. It yields the protein CASRQGTYTGELFF. The whole variable domain, filled in from reference TRBV5-1 and TRBJ2-2, reads KAGVTQTPRYLIKTRGQQVTLSCSPISGHRSVSWYQQTPGQGLQFLFEYFSETQRNKGNFPGRFSGRQFSNSRSEMNVSTLELGDSALYLCASRQGTYTGELFFGEGSRLTVL.

Written as DNA, the CDR3 is TGTGCCTGGAGTGTAATATCTCCCCAGGGGGCCTTTCAGCCCCAGCATTTT. It codes for CAWSVISPQGAFQPQHF. The chain combines TRBV30 with TRBJ1-5; 8 bases are a match to TRBD1. Trimming at V came to 0 bases and at J to 6 bases, leaving 13 bases not matched to a gene. Germline V gives CDR1 GTSNPN, CDR2 SVGIG (reference sequence). The CDR3 contains 17 residues.

There are many counts of this clonotype. The chain uses TRBV20-1 and TRBJ2-3; D is possibly TRBD1 (7 bases). This CDR3 is 15 amino acids long. Germline CDR1 reads DFQATT; CDR2 reads SNEGSKA (reference sequence). V was trimmed by 3 bases and J by 4 bases, leaving 17 bases between them. This chain's CDR3 is CSASVGGGFSDTQYF. In DNA, the CDR3 is TGCAGTGCTAGTGTCGGAGGGGGCTTCTCAGATACGCAGTATTTT.

This clonotype appeared a few times. V usage is TRBV2 and J usage is TRBJ2-5; maybe TRBD2 (5 bases). This CDR3 has 14 amino acids. CDR1 and CDR2 (germline): SNHLY, FYNNEI. Trimming shortened V by 4 bases and J by 3 bases, and 12 bases separated the two germline ends. CDR3 amino acids: CASSAQRNEETQYF. As DNA, the CDR3 is TGTGCCAGCAGTGCCCAGCGGAATGAAGAGACCCAGTACTTC.

This clonotype was found many times. The chain carries TRBV11-2 and TRBJ2-2; no reliable D call. The CDR3 is made up of 13 amino acids. V was shortened by 2 bases and J by 5 bases, with 6 bases between the two germline ends. Germline V CDR1 and CDR2: SGHAT, FQNNGV. CDR3 in DNA: TGTGCCAGCAGCTTAAGGAGTACCGGGGAGCTGTTTTTT. Residues: CASSLRSTGELFF.

This clonotype was seen a handful of times. The chain joins TRBV20-1 to TRBJ2-1, with D perhaps being TRBD1 or TRBD2 (5 bases each). Trimming took 3 bases from V and 12 from J, leaving 24 bases between them. The germline V gene encodes CDR1 DFQATT and CDR2 SNEGSKA (reference sequence). There are 15 residues in the CDR3. CDR3 bases: TGCAGTGCTAGTCCCGCCCGGGACCCGGGTCGGGGGCAGTTCTTC. Encoded protein: CSASPARDPGRGQFF.

In this sample, this clonotype turned up a few times. This sequence joins TRBV28 and TRBJ1-6, with unresolved D. Per germline, CDR1 MDHEN and CDR2 SYDVKM. The CDR3 runs 12 residues. Trimming shortened V by 6 bases and J by 10 bases, and 10 bases separated the two germline ends. The DNA of the CDR3 is TGTGCCAGCAGAGTCAAGGGCTCACCCCTCCACTTT. This gives the protein CASRVKGSPLHF.

This clonotype showed up just a few times. The chain has TRBV19 and TRBJ2-7; TRBD1 might be the D (6 bases). Trimming cost V 6 bases and J 2 bases, with 11 bases left between them. The CDR3 loop spans 13 amino acids. In germline, CDR1 is LNHDA, CDR2 SQIVND (reference sequence). DNA for the CDR3: TGTGCCAGTAGCCAGGACAGCACCTACGAGCAGTACTTC. It is translated as CASSQDSTYEQYF.

This clonotype appeared a few times. The genes are TRBV20-1 and TRBJ2-1; D ambiguous. Germline CDR1 reads DFQATT; CDR2 reads SNEGSKA (reference sequence). Trimming left V 7 bases short and J 7 bases short, with 26 bases between. The CDR3 contains 16 residues. CDR3 residues: CSVPRMVGIGRNEQFF. CDR3 nucleotides: TGCAGTGTTCCCCGGATGGTGGGCATAGGTAGGAATGAGCAGTTCTTC.

This clonotype was detected only a few times. This chain links TRBV6-1 with TRBJ1-3; D gene unclear. V lost 2 bases, J lost 0 bases, and 8 bases lay in between. The CDR3 runs to 15 residues. Germline V gene data show CDR1 as MNHNS and CDR2 as SASEGT. This CDR3 reads CASSEKGGSGNTIYF. DNA for the CDR3: TGTGCCAGCAGTGAAAAAGGAGGCTCTGGAAACACCATATATTTT.

The chain is built from TRBV7-2 and TRBJ1-1, with a tentative D call TRBD1 (6 bases). The CDR3 has 15 residues. The V end was cut by 4 bases, the J end by 2 bases, with 14 bases between. Germline CDR1 and CDR2: SGHTA and FQGNSA. This CDR3 is CASSSGRGGNTEAFF. CDR3 in DNA: TGTGCCAGCAGCTCGGGGAGGGGGGGAAACACTGAAGCTTTCTTT.

The gene calls are TRBV7-3 and TRBJ2-3; the D gene is possibly TRBD1 (6 bases). V was pared by 2 bases and J by 1 base, with 10 bases between. The CDR3 extends over 15 amino acids. Germline CDR1 is SGHTA and CDR2 is FQGTGA. CDR3 protein: CASSLQGPRTDTQYF. DNA of the CDR3: TGTGCCAGCAGCTTACAGGGGCCCCGCACAGATACGCAGTATTTT.

The chain combines TRBV5-1 with TRBJ2-3; D gene uncertain. This CDR3 region has 12 residues. Deletions cut 2 bases from V and 4 bases from J, with 5 bases between. Per the germline V gene, CDR1 is SGHRS and CDR2 is YFSETQ. CDR3 sequence reads: CASSFNSDTQYF. CDR3 bases: TGCGCCAGCAGCTTTAACTCAGATACGCAGTATTTT.

The chain carries TRBV28 and TRBJ1-2; 11 bases are a match to TRBD1. V was pared by 3 bases and J by 8 bases, with 2 bases of the junction left unmatched. CDR1 is MDHEN, CDR2 SYDVKM, per germline. There are 13 residues in the CDR3. CDR3 nucleotides: TGTGCCAGCAGTTTGGGACAGGGGGGCGGCTACACCTTC. Its protein product is CASSLGQGGGYTF.